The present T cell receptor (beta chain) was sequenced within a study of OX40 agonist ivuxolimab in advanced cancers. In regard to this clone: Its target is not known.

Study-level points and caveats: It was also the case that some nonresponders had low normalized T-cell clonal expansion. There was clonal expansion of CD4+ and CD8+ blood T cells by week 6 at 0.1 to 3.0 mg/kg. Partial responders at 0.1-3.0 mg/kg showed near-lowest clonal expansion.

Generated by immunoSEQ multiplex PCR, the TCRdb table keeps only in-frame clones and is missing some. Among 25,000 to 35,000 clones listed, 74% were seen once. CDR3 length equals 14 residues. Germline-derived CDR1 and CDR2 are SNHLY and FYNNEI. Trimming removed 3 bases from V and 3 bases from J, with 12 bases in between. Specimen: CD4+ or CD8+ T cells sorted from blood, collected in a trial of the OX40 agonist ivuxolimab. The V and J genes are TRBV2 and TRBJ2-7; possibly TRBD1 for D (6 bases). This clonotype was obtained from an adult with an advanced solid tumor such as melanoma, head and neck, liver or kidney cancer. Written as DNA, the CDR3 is TGTGCCAGCAGTGATTACAGGGTTGACTACGAGCAGTACTTC. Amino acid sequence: CASSDYRVDYEQYF.